This TCR beta chain is drawn from a study of cytomegalovirus exposure and HLA in healthy donors. About the research overall: Per a later analysis, the approximately 690 first-cohort and approximately 120 validation repertoires shared one platform.

The V end lost 9 bases, the J end lost 4 bases, and 8 bases lay between the germline ends. The CDR3 covers 11 residues. Germline V lookup: CDR1 MNHEY, CDR2 SMNVEV (reference sequence). Notes on this clone: Its antigen is undetermined.

Sequencing used immunoSEQ multiplex PCR; TCRdb keeps in-frame clones, though not all of them. Seen here are about 110,000 clones, 70% to 90% observed once, and the top ten hold 3% to 3.5%. The donors formed part of the 120-subject validation cohort, distinct from the approximately 670-subject first cohort. Overall study findings and caveats: Researchers counted roughly 160 TCR beta chains as cytomegalovirus-associated. First-cohort TCR clusters tended to co-occur in the roughly 120 validation repertoires, a later analysis found.

Sequenced: PBMCs. This TCR was sampled from a woman between 18 and 30 years old in good health and CMV-seronegative. The rearrangement uses TRBV27 and TRBJ2-3; D possibly corresponds to TRBD2 (5 bases). The CDR3 nucleotides read TGTGCCAGTGAGGGCGCAGATACGCAGTATTTT. Translated: CASEGADTQYF.